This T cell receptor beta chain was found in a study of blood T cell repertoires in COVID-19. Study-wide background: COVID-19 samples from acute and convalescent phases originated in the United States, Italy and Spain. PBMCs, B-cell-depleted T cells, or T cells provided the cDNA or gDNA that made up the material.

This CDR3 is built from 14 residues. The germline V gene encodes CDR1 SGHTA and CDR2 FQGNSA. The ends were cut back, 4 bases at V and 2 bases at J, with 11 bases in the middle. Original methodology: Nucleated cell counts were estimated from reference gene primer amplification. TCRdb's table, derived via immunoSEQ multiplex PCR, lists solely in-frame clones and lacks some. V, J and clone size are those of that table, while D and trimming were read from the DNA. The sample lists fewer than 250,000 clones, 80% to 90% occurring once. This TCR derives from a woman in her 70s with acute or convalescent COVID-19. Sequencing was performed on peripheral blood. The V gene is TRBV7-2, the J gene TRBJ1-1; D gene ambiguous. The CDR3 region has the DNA TGTGCCAGCAGCTCCGCCCAGGTCAACACTGAAGCTTTCTTT. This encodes CASSSAQVNTEAFF.